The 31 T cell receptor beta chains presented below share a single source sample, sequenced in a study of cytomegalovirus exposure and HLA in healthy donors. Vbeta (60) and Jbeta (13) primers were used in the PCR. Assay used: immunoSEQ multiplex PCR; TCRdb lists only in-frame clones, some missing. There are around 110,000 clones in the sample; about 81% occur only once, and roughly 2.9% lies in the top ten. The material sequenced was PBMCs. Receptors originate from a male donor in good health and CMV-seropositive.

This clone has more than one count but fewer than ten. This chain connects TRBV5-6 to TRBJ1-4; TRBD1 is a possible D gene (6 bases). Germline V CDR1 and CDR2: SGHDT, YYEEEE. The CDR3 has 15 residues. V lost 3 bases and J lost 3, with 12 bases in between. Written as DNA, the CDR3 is TGTGCCAGCAGCTATTCAGGGGTGGCTAATGAAAAACTGTTTTTT. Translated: CASSYSGVANEKLFF.

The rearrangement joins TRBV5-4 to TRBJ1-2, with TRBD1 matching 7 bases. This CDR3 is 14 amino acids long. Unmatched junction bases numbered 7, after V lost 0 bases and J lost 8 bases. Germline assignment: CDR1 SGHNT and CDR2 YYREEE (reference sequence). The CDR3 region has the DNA TGTGCCAGCAGCTTGGACAGGGGATTGGGGGGCTACACCTTC. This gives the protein CASSLDRGLGGYTF.

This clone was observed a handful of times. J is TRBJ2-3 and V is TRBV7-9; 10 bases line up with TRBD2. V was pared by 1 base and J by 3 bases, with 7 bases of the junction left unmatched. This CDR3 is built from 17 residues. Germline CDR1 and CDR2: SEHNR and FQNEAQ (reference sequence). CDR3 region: CASSLGFSAGGTDTQYF. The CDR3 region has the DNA TGTGCCAGCAGCTTAGGTTTTTCAGCGGGGGGGACAGATACGCAGTATTTT.

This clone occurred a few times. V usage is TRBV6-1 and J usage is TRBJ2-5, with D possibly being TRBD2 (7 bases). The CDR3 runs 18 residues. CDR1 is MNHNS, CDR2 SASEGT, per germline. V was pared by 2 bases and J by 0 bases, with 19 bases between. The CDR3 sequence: CASSETSGGWGYQETQYF. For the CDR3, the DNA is TGTGCCAGCAGTGAAACCTCGGGGGGCTGGGGATACCAAGAGACCCAGTACTTC.

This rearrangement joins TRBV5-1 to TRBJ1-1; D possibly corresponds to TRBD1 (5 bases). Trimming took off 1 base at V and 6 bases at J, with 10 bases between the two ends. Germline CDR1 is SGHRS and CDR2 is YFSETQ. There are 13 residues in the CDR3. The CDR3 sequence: CASSLLGGSEAFF. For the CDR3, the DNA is TGCGCCAGCAGCTTGTTGGGGGGTTCTGAAGCTTTCTTT.

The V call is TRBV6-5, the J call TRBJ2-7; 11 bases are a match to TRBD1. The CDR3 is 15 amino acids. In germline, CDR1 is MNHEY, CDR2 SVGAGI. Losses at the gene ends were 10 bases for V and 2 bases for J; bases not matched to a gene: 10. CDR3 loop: CATRHRDRGTYEQYF. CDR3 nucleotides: TGTGCCACCAGACACCGGGACAGGGGGACCTACGAGCAGTACTTC.

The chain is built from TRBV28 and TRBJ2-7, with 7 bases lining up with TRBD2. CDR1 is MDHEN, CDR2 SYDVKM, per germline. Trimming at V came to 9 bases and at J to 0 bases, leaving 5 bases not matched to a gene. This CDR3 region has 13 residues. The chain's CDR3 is CASRGTTSYEQYF. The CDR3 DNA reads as TGTGCCAGTCGTGGGACTACCTCCTACGAGCAGTACTTC.

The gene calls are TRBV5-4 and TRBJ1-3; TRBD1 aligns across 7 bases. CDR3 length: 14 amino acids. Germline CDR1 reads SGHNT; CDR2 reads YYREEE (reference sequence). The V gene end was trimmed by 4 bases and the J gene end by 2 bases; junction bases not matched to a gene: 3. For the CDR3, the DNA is TGTGCCAGCAGCCCCGACAGGGCTGGAAACACCATATATTTT. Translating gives CASSPDRAGNTIYF.

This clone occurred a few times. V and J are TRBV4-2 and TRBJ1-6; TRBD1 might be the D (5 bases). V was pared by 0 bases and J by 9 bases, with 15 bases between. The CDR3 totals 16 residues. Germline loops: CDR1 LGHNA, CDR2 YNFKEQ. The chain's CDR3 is CASSQEIGGGSSPLHF. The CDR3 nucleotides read TGTGCCAGCAGCCAAGAGATTGGGGGGGGGTCTTCACCCCTCCACTTT.

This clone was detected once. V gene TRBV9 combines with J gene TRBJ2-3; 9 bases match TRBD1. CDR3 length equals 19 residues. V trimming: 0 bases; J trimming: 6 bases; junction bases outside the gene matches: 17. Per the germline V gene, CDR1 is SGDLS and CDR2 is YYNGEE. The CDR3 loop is CASSVVADRPTGGEDTQYF. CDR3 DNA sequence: TGTGCCAGCAGCGTAGTAGCTGACCGACCGACAGGGGGAGAGGATACGCAGTATTTT.

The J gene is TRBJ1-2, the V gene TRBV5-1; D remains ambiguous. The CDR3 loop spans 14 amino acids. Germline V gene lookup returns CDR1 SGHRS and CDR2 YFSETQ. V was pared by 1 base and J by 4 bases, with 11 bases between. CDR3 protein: CASSLTAAGYGYTF. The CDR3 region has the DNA TGCGCCAGCAGCTTGACCGCGGCGGGCTATGGCTACACCTTC.

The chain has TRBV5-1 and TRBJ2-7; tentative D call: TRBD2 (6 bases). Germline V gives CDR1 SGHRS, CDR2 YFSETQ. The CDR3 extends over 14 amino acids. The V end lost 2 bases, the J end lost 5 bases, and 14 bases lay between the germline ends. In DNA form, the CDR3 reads TGCGCCAGCAGCTTCACAGCGGGTGGCAACGAGCAGTACTTC. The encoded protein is CASSFTAGGNEQYF.

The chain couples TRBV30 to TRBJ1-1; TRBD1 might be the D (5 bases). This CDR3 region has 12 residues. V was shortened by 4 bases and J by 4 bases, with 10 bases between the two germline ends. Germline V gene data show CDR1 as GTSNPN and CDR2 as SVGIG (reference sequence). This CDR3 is CAWIYGGTEAFF. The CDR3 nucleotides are TGTGCCTGGATCTACGGGGGCACTGAAGCTTTCTTT. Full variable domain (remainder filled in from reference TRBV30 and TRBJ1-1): SQTIHQWPATLVQPVGSPLSLECTVEGTSNPNLYWYRQAAGRGLQLLFYSVGIGQISSEVPQNLSASRPQDRQFILSSKKLLLSDSGFYLCAWIYGGTEAFFGQGTRLTVV.

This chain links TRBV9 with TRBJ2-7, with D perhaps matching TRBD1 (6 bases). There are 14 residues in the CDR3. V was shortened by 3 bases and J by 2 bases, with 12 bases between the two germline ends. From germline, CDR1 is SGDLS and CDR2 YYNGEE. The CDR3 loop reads CASSAPGQPYEQYF. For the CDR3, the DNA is TGTGCCAGCAGCGCCCCTGGACAGCCCTACGAGCAGTACTTC.

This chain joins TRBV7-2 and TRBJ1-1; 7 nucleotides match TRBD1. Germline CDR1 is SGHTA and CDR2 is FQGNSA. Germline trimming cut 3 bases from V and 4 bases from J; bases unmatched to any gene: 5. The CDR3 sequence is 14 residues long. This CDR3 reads CASSFRQGGTEAFF. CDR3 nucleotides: TGTGCCAGCAGCTTCCGACAGGGCGGCACTGAAGCTTTCTTT.

CDR3 protein: CASSKSQGAKKLFF. Here the CDR3 DNA reads TGTGCCAGCAGCAAGTCTCAGGGGGCGAAAAAACTGTTTTTT. The V and J genes are TRBV21-1 and TRBJ1-4; the D call in the table, TRBD1, was not verified against the DNA. TRBV21-1 is a pseudogene locus. The length of the CDR3 is 14 residues.

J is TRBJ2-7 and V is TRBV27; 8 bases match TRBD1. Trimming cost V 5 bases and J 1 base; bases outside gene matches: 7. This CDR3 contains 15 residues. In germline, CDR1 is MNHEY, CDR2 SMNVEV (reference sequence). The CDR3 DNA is TGTGCCAGCAGTCAACCGGGACAGGCATCCTACGAGCAGTACTTC. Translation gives CASSQPGQASYEQYF.

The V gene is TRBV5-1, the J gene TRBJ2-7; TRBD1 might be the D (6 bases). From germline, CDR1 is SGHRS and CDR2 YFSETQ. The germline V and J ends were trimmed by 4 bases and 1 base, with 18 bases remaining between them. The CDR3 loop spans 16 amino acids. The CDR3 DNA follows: TGCGCCAGCAGCAGCGTAGGTGGGGGCGGATCCTACGAGCAGTACTTC. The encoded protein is CASSSVGGGGSYEQYF. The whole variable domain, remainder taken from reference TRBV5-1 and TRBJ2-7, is KAGVTQTPRYLIKTRGQQVTLSCSPISGHRSVSWYQQTPGQGLQFLFEYFSETQRNKGNFPGRFSGRQFSNSRSEMNVSTLELGDSALYLCASSSVGGGGSYEQYFGPGTRLTVT.

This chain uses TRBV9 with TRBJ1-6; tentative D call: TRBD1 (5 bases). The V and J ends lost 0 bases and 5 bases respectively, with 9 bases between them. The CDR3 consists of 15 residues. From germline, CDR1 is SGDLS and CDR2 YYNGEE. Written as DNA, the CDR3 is TGTGCCAGCAGCGTAGTATCAGGGAATAATTCACCCCTCCACTTT. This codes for CASSVVSGNNSPLHF.

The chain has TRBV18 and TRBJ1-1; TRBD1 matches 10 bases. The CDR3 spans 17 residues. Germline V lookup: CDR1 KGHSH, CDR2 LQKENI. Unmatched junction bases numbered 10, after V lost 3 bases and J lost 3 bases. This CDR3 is CASSPRGQGVVYTEAFF. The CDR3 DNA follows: TGTGCCAGCTCACCTAGAGGACAGGGGGTAGTCTACACTGAAGCTTTCTTT.

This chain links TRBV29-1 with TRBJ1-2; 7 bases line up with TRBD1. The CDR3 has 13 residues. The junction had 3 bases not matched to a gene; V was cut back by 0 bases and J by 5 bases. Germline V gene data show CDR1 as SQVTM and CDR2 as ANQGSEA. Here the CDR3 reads CSVEEQGRYGYTF. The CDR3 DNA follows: TGCAGCGTTGAAGAACAGGGGCGGTATGGCTACACCTTC.

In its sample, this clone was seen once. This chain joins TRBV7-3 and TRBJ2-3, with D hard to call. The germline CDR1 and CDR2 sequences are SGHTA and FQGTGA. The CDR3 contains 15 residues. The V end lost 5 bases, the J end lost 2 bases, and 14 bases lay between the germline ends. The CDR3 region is CASSAVPSYTDTQYF. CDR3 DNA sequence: TGTGCCAGCAGCGCCGTACCTTCCTACACAGATACGCAGTATTTT.

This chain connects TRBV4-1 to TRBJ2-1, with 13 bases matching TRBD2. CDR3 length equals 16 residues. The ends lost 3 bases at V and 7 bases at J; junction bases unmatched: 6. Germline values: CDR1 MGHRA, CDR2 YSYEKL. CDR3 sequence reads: CASSQTTGLAGNEQFF. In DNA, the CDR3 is TGCGCCAGCAGCCAGACCACGGGACTAGCGGGGAATGAGCAGTTCTTC.

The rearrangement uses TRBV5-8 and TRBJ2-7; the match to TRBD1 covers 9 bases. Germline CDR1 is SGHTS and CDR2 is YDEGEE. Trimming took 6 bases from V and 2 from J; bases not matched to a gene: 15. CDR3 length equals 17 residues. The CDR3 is CASNMDVRTGDPYEQYF. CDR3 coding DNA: TGTGCCAGCAATATGGATGTAAGGACAGGGGACCCCTACGAGCAGTACTTC.

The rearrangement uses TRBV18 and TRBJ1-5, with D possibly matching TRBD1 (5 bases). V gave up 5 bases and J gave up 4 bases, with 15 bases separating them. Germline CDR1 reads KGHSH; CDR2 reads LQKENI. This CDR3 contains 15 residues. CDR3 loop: CASSAKRDGNQPQHF. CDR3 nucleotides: TGTGCCAGCTCAGCTAAGCGGGACGGAAATCAGCCCCAGCATTTT.

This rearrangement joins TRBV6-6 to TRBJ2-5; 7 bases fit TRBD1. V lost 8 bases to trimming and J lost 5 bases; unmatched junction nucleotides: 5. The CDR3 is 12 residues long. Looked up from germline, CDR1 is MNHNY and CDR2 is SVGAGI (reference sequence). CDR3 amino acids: CASRTGPETQYF. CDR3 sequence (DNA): TGTGCCAGCCGGACAGGCCCGGAGACCCAGTACTTC.

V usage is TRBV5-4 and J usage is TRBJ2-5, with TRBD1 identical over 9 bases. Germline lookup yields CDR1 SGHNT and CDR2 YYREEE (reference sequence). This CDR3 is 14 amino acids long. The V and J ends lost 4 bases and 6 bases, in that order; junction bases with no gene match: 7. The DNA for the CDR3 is TGTGCCAGCAGCGATGACAGGGGGGGAAAGACCCAGTACTTC. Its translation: CASSDDRGGKTQYF.

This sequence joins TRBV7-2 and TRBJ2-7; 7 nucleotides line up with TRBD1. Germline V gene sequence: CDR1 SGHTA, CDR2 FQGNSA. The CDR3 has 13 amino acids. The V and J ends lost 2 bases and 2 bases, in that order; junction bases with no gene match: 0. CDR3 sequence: CASSLQGAYEQYF. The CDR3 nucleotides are TGTGCCAGCAGCTTACAGGGGGCCTACGAGCAGTACTTC. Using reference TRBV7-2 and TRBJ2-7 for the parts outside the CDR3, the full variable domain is GAGVSQSPSNKVTEKGKDVELRCDPISGHTALYWYRQSLGQGLEFLIYFQGNSAPDKSGLPSDRFSAERTGGSVSTLTIQRTQQEDSAVYLCASSLQGAYEQYFGPGTRLTVT.

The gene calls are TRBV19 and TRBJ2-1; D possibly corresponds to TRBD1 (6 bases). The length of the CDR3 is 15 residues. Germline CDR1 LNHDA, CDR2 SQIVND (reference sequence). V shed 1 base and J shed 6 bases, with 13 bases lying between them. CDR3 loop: CASSIAQGPTNEQFF. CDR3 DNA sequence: TGTGCCAGTAGTATAGCCCAGGGGCCAACCAATGAGCAGTTCTTC.

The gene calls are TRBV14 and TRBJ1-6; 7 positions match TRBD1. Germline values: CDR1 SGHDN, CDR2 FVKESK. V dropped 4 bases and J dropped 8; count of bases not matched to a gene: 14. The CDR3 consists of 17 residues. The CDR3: CASSLTGRTGVDSPLHF. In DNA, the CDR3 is TGTGCCAGCAGCCTTACAGGCCGGACAGGCGTGGATTCACCCCTCCACTTT.

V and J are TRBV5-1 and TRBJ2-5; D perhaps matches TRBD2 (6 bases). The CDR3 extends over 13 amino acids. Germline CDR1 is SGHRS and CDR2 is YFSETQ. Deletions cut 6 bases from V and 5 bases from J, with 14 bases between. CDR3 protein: CASTGLEGETQYF. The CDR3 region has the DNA TGCGCCAGCACCGGCCTGGAGGGGGAGACCCAGTACTTC.